The 26 T cell receptor beta chains presented below share a single source sample, sequenced in a study of T cell responses to AZD1222 COVID-19 vaccine. Some clones are missing from TCRdb's copy, which holds only in-frame ones; the method was immunoSEQ multiplex PCR. The repertoire includes 95,000 to 150,000 clones, 85% to 95% of them detected once, and around 1.7% sits in the top ten. The sequencing here drew on peripheral blood, taken on day 0 of AZD1222 vaccination. The receptors shown here come from an adult in good health.

The chain combines TRBV2 with TRBJ2-3; D gene unclear. Germline V gives CDR1 SNHLY, CDR2 FYNNEI. This CDR3 contains 13 residues. V lost 0 bases and J lost 6, with 7 bases in between. The DNA for the CDR3 is TGTGCCAGCAGTGAAGCGCTATTGGATACGCAGTATTTT. This translates into CASSEALLDTQYF.

The chain is built from TRBV10-3 and TRBJ2-2; 10 bases map to TRBD1. This CDR3 contains 16 residues. The junction had 7 bases not matched to a gene; V was cut back by 7 bases and J by 2 bases. Germline V gene sequence: CDR1 ENHRY, CDR2 SYGVKD. The CDR3 bases are TGTGCCATCACCCCGGGACAGGGGTATAACACCGGGGAGCTGTTTTTT. This encodes CAITPGQGYNTGELFF.

This rearrangement joins TRBV11-1 to TRBJ1-1, with unresolved D. Germline CDR1 is SGHAT and CDR2 is FQDESV (reference sequence). Trimming removed 3 bases from V and 0 bases from J, with 8 bases in between. The CDR3 has 14 residues. CDR3 coding DNA: TGTGCCAGCAGCTTGCCGGATTTGAACACTGAAGCTTTCTTT. Residues: CASSLPDLNTEAFF.

The V gene is TRBV18, the J gene TRBJ2-1; 11 nucleotides agree with TRBD2. Germline CDR1 is KGHSH and CDR2 is LQKENI. The CDR3 extends over 16 amino acids. Germline trimming cut 0 bases from V and 8 bases from J; bases unmatched to any gene: 6. The CDR3 loop reads CASSPPKLAGEDEQFF. In nucleotides, the CDR3 is TGTGCCAGCTCACCACCAAAACTAGCGGGGGAGGATGAGCAGTTCTTC.

This CDR3 reads CASSLDGGTSDIQYF. CDR3 sequence (DNA): TGTGCCAGCAGCTTAGACGGGGGTACCTCGGACATTCAGTACTTC. The V and J genes are TRBV7-8 and TRBJ2-4; D perhaps matches TRBD2 (6 bases). From germline, CDR1 is SGHVS and CDR2 FQNEAQ. This CDR3 region has 15 residues. Trimming stripped 1 base from V and 8 bases from J, with 15 bases between.

V usage is TRBV5-1 and J usage is TRBJ2-7, with 12 bases lining up with TRBD1. The V gene end was trimmed by 3 bases and the J gene end by 4 bases; junction bases not matched to a gene: 5. The CDR3 is 15 residues long. CDR1 and CDR2 from the germline V gene are SGHRS and YFSETQ. In DNA form, the CDR3 reads TGCGCCAGCAGCTACTCGGGACAGGGGGCGTACGAGCAGTACTTC. This gives the protein CASSYSGQGAYEQYF.

This clone occurred once. V gene TRBV6-7 combines with J gene TRBJ1-1; D is perhaps TRBD1 (6 bases). TRBV6-7 is designated an ORF whose function remains uncertain. The CDR3 consists of 17 residues. V was pared by 4 bases and J by 0 bases, with 18 bases between. CDR3 loop: CASSWPARRGMNTEAFF. CDR3 coding DNA: TGTGCCAGCAGTTGGCCTGCGAGGAGGGGGATGAACACTGAAGCTTTCTTT.

The V and J genes are TRBV5-1 and TRBJ1-1; possibly TRBD1 for D (6 bases). CDR1 is SGHRS and CDR2 is YFSETQ in the germline V gene. Trimming left V 4 bases short and J 6 bases short, with 16 bases between. The CDR3 spans 14 residues. This CDR3 is CASSRAGVRSEAFF. In DNA, the CDR3 is TGCGCCAGCAGCCGAGCAGGGGTACGCTCTGAAGCTTTCTTT.

The genes are TRBV27 and TRBJ1-2, with 10 bases that match TRBD1. The CDR3 is 14 amino acids. J gave up 5 bases and V 5 bases, and 5 bases lay outside the gene matches. The germline gives CDR1 MNHEY, CDR2 SMNVEV (reference sequence). The CDR3 DNA reads TGTGCCAGCAGTCCCTGGACAGGGGGGTATGGCTACACCTTC. Translating gives CASSPWTGGYGYTF.

V is TRBV12-5 and J is TRBJ2-1, with D perhaps TRBD2 (6 bases). CDR1 is LGHNT and CDR2 is FRNRAP in the germline V gene. The CDR3 runs 13 residues. V shed 0 bases and J shed 9 bases, with 9 bases lying between them. This CDR3 reads CASGLVTGAEQFF. Here the CDR3 DNA reads TGTGCTAGTGGTTTGGTAACGGGAGCTGAGCAGTTCTTC.

The chain uses TRBV24-1 and TRBJ1-5; 7 bases fit TRBD1. Germline V gene data show CDR1 as KGHDR and CDR2 as SFDVKD. Trimming took 5 bases from V and 5 from J; bases not matched to a gene: 5. The CDR3 has 14 amino acids. CDR3 region: CATSAATGHQPQHF. CDR3 coding DNA: TGTGCCACCAGTGCCGCGACAGGGCATCAGCCCCAGCATTTT.

This chain links TRBV5-1 with TRBJ2-2; D remains ambiguous. Germline lookup yields CDR1 SGHRS and CDR2 YFSETQ. The CDR3 spans 14 residues. V shed 4 bases and J shed 6 bases, with 13 bases lying between them. The CDR3 sequence: CASSVPQDPGELFF. The DNA for the CDR3 is TGCGCCAGCAGCGTGCCTCAGGACCCCGGGGAGCTGTTTTTT.

The chain carries TRBV7-9 and TRBJ2-5; 10 nucleotides match TRBD1. The J segment lost 5 bases and the V segment lost 4 bases, leaving 4 bases of the junction unmatched. CDR3 size: 14 residues. The germline V gene encodes CDR1 SEHNR and CDR2 FQNEAQ (reference sequence). As DNA, the CDR3 is TGTGCCAGCAGCTCGACAGGGGGCCTGGAGACCCAGTACTTC. It translates to CASSSTGGLETQYF. Filled out from reference TRBV7-9 and TRBJ2-5, the complete variable domain reads DTGVSQNPRHKITKRGQNVTFRCDPISEHNRLYWYRQTLGQGPEFLTYFQNEAQLEKSRLLSDRFSAERPKGSFSTLEIQRTEQGDSAMYLCASSSTGGLETQYFGPGTRLLVL.

The chain joins TRBV30 to TRBJ2-5, with unresolved D. CDR3 size: 13 residues. CDR1 and CDR2 (germline): GTSNPN, SVGIG (reference sequence). Trimming pared 3 bases from V and 1 base from J, leaving 9 bases between. The DNA of the CDR3 is TGTGCCTGGAGACGTAGTATCCAAGAGACCCAGTACTTC. It yields the protein CAWRRSIQETQYF.

This chain uses TRBV9 with TRBJ1-1, with D possibly matching TRBD1 (6 bases). Germline V lookup: CDR1 SGDLS, CDR2 YYNGEE. The CDR3 totals 16 residues. Trimming stripped 2 bases from V and 0 bases from J, with 14 bases between. The DNA for the CDR3 is TGTGCCAGCAGCGTTTCAGGGGCGAACATGAACACTGAAGCTTTCTTT. This codes for CASSVSGANMNTEAFF.

The chain has TRBV7-8 and TRBJ2-3; possible D gene TRBD2, 6 bases. Germline-derived CDR1 and CDR2 are SGHVS and FQNEAQ. V dropped 2 bases and J dropped 2 bases, with 11 bases sitting between them. The CDR3 extends over 15 amino acids. The CDR3 protein is CASSLMRDLTDTQYF. CDR3 DNA: TGTGCCAGCAGCTTAATGCGGGACCTCACAGATACGCAGTATTTT.

The chain recombines TRBV4-1 with TRBJ1-2; no clear D. The CDR3 runs 15 residues. Germline-derived CDR1 and CDR2 are MGHRA and YSYEKL. Trimming left V 1 base short and J 5 bases short, with 14 bases between. CDR3: CASSQVPGLGYGYTF. The CDR3 DNA reads as TGCGCCAGCAGCCAAGTTCCCGGCCTTGGGTATGGCTACACCTTC.

The rearrangement joins TRBV7-9 to TRBJ2-2, with 9 bases matching TRBD2. V shed 5 bases and J 5 bases; nucleotides not matched to a gene: 12. This CDR3 comprises 17 residues. Germline CDR1 reads SEHNR; CDR2 reads FQNEAQ (reference sequence). DNA of the CDR3: TGTGCCAGCAGCCTGGCCAGCGGGGGGCTTCCAACCGGGGAGCTGTTTTTT. The encoded protein is CASSLASGGLPTGELFF.

The chain couples TRBV11-3 to TRBJ1-1; tentative D call: TRBD1 (5 bases). Germline-derived CDR1 and CDR2 are SGHNT and YENEEA. CDR3 length equals 16 residues. The V gene lost 1 base and the J gene lost 7 bases, with 19 bases spanning the gap. The CDR3 spells CASSLGHGTGDYEAFF. For the CDR3, the DNA is TGTGCCAGCAGCTTAGGACACGGGACGGGGGACTATGAAGCTTTCTTT.

This chain connects TRBV3-1 (or the pseudogene TRBV3-2) to TRBJ1-5; D unclear. V was shortened by 0 bases and J by 5 bases, with 17 bases between the two germline ends. Germline CDR1 is LGHDT and CDR2 is YNNKEL (reference sequence). The CDR3 length is 17 residues. CDR3 sequence (DNA): TGTGCCAGCAGCCAAGATCAATCGGGGTTGATGGATCAGCCCCAGCATTTT. This encodes CASSQDQSGLMDQPQHF.

The rearrangement links TRBV9 to TRBJ1-2; D remains ambiguous. This CDR3 region has 14 residues. The germline V gene has CDR1 SGDLS and CDR2 YYNGEE. Between the trimmed V and J ends, which lost 1 base and 3 bases, there was a span of 10 bases. The CDR3 reads CASSVREGHYGYTF. CDR3 DNA sequence: TGTGCCAGCAGCGTACGGGAAGGGCACTATGGCTACACCTTC.

The rearrangement links TRBV7-6 to TRBJ2-7; unclear D gene. Germline V lookup: CDR1 SGHVS, CDR2 FNYEAQ. The CDR3 is made up of 14 amino acids. Trimming shortened V by 1 base and J by 1 base, and 8 bases separated the two germline ends. DNA for the CDR3: TGTGCCAGCAGCTTAGTTATAGAATCCTACGAGCAGTACTTC. It specifies CASSLVIESYEQYF.

CDR3 coding DNA: TGTGCCAGCAGTTCCCAGGCCAACACTGAAGCTTTCTTT. Its protein is CASSSQANTEAFF. This sequence joins TRBV27 and TRBJ1-1, with D hard to call. This CDR3 comprises 13 residues. In germline, CDR1 is MNHEY, CDR2 SMNVEV (reference sequence). The V gene lost 4 bases and the J gene lost 2 bases, with 8 bases spanning the gap.

The gene calls are TRBV25-1 and TRBJ1-2; D remains ambiguous. The germline gives CDR1 MGHDK, CDR2 SYGVNS. There are 15 residues in the CDR3. Trimming left V 3 bases short and J 0 bases short, with 11 bases between. CDR3 amino acids: CASSEGRDPNYGYTF. The CDR3 DNA follows: TGTGCCAGCAGTGAGGGGAGAGATCCTAACTATGGCTACACCTTC.

The rearrangement uses TRBV27 and TRBJ1-5; TRBD1 matches at 10 bases. The V and J ends lost 5 bases and 2 bases, in that order; junction bases with no gene match: 6. Germline assignment: CDR1 MNHEY and CDR2 SMNVEV (reference sequence). CDR3 length: 16 residues. The CDR3 reads CASSTTDRGGNQPQHF. The CDR3, as DNA: TGTGCCAGCAGTACAACGGACAGGGGGGGCAATCAGCCCCAGCATTTT.

The chain recombines TRBV18 with TRBJ1-2; tentatively, D is TRBD1 (6 bases). This CDR3 has 23 amino acids. V lost 6 bases, J lost 0 bases, and 38 bases lay in between. Germline CDR1 reads KGHSH; CDR2 reads LQKENI. The CDR3 protein is CASSLQILSGTNEGRLSNYGYTF. In DNA, the CDR3 is TGTGCCAGCTCGCTTCAGATCTTATCCGGGACAAACGAAGGGAGGCTCTCTAACTATGGCTACACCTTC.